This section outlines one T cell receptor (beta chain) sequence together with its context. There is no known antigen for this receptor. Per-nucleotide qualities are absent, and no much larger clonotype sits a single base away. The data stem from a study of blood T cell repertoires in COVID-19 (dated by TCRdb to the early 2020s). About the study as a whole: Collaborator samples came from the United States, Italy and Spain and covered acute and convalescent phases of COVID-19. The prospective study material was composed of cDNA or gDNA derived from T cells, B-cell-depleted T cells, or PBMCs. A de-identified subject ID, COVID-19 status, age in years and sex were almost always included in the sample metadata. Where available, HLA class I and class II types were obtained from metadata supplied by the sample provider rather than from assay-based typing. A freely available public database, intended as a resource for researchers studying the immune response to SARS-CoV-2, is where the repertoires were released. Subjects who had been exposed to COVID-19, were actively infected with it, or had recovered from it provided the deeply sampled blood TCRbeta repertoires that made up the dataset. The samples were drawn from two sources: the first 160 participants of the ongoing ImmuneRACE study, and about 1,300 subjects contributed by 6 global collaborators.

What the authors observed across the whole study: Clinical and demographic metadata were provided uncurated, with the amount varying by source and participant.

TCRbeta CDR3 regions were amplified from genomic DNA by means of the immunoSEQ Assay, a bias-controlled multiplex PCR. The paper's data handling went like this. The number of nucleated cells in each sample was estimated from the amplification of reference gene primers within the assay. To quantify the absolute abundance of each unique TCRbeta CDR3 rearrangement, sequence reads were collapsed and filtered. For each sample, productive Simpson clonality was calculated as the square root of Simpson's diversity index over productive rearrangements. What TCRdb holds here is the immuneACCESS table cut down to in-frame rearrangements. Part of the clones is not present; checked against another copy, under half of the missing clones reflect an unresolved V gene, and the others are unexplained. V, J and clone size are those of that table, while D and trimming were read from the DNA. A total of about 170,000 clones appear in this sample, approximately 92% of them only once. The leading ten clones occupy 3.5% to 5% of the sample.

Each collaborating institution followed its own protocols to collect whole blood in K2EDTA tubes. For TCRbeta analysis, collaborator samples were shipped as frozen whole blood, as isolated PBMCs, or as DNA extracted from either sample type. Its CDR3 holds 15 amino acids, cysteine through phenylalanine. Just the 45-base CDR3 DNA is kept, in frame starting at base 1. Based on the germline V gene, the CDR1 and CDR2 sequences are MNHEY and SVGAGI. The V and J ends are trimmed by 4 bases and 2 bases, leaving 15 bases between them. This receptor was identified in a woman between 45 and 65 years old with acute or convalescent COVID-19. Material: peripheral blood. The sequence joins TRBV6-5 to TRBJ2-7, and perhaps TRBD1 as D gene, on 6 matching bases. The CDR3 amino acid sequence is: CASSSGAGLTYEQYF. The bases read TGTGCCAGCAGTTCAGGGGCAGGGTTGACCTACGAGCAGTACTTC.